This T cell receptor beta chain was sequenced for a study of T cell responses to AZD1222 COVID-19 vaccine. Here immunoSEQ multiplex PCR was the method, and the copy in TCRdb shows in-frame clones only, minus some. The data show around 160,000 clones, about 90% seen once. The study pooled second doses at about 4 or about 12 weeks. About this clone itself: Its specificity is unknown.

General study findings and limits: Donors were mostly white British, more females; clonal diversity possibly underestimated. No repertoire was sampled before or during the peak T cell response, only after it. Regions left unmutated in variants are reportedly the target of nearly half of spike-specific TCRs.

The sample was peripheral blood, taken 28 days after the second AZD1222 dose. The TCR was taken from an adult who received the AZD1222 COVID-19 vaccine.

CDR3 bases: TGTGCCAGCTCAATGGGAAGGGGCAGGCAGCCCCAGCATTTT. Translating it yields CASSMGRGRQPQHF. J is TRBJ1-5 and V is TRBV28; D is possibly TRBD1 (5 bases). In germline, CDR1 is MDHEN, CDR2 SYDVKM. The CDR3 sequence is 14 residues long. V was shortened by 8 bases and J by 7 bases, with 18 bases between the two germline ends.